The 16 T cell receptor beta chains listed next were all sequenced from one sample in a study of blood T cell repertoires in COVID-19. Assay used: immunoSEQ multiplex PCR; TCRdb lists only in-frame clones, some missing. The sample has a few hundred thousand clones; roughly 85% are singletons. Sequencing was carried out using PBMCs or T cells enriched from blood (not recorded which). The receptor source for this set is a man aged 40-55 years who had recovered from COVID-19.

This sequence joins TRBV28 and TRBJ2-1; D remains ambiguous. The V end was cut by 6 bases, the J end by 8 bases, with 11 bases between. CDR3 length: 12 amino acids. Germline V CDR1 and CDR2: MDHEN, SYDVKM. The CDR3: CASSKTAHEQFF. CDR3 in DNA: TGTGCCAGCAGCAAAACAGCACATGAGCAGTTCTTC.

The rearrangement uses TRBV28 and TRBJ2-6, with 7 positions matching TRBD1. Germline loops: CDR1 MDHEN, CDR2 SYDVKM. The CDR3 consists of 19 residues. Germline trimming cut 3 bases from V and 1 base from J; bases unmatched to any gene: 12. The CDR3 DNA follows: TGTGCCAGCAGTTTTGGCAGGGGGAATCTTATTTCTGGGGCCAACGTCCTGACTTTC. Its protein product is CASSFGRGNLISGANVLTF.

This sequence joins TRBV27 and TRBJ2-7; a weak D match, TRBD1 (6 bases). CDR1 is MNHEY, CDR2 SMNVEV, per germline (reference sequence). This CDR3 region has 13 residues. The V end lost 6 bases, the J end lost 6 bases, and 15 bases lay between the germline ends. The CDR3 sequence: CASRITGFGEQYF. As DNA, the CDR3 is TGTGCCAGCAGGATTACAGGGTTTGGCGAGCAGTACTTC.

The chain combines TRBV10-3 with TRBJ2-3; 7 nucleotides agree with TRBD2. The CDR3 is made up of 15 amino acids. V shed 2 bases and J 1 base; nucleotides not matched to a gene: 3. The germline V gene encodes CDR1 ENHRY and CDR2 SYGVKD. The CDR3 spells CAISEPSGGTDTQYF. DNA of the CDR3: TGTGCCATCAGTGAGCCTAGCGGAGGCACAGATACGCAGTATTTT.

The CDR3 loop reads CASSPLAGPYEQYF. In DNA, the CDR3 is TGTGCCAGCAGTCCGCTAGCGGGACCCTACGAGCAGTACTTC. The rearrangement uses TRBV27 and TRBJ2-7; TRBD2 matches 9 bases. V gave up 5 bases and J gave up 2 bases; unmatched junction bases: 4. Germline V CDR1 and CDR2: MNHEY, SMNVEV (reference sequence). The CDR3 has 14 amino acids.

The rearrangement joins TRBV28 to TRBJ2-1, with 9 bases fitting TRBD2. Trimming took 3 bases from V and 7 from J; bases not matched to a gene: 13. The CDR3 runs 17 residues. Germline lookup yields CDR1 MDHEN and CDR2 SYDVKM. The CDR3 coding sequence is TGTGCCAGCAGTTTTCCGGCGGGAGGGCCGCCAAGTAATGAGCAGTTCTTC. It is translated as CASSFPAGGPPSNEQFF.

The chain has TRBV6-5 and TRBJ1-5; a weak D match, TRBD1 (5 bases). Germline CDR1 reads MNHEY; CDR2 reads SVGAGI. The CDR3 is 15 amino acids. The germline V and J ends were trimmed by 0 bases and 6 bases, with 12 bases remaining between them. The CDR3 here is CASSYSSTAPQPQHF. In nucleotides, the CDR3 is TGTGCCAGCAGTTACTCCTCGACAGCACCTCAGCCCCAGCATTTT.

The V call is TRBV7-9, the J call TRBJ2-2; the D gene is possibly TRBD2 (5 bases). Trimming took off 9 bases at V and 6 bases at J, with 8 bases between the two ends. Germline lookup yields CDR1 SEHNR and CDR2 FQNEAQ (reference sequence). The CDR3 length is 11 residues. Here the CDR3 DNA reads TGTGCCAGTCGAGGGTCCGGGGAGCTGTTTTTT. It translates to CASRGSGELFF.

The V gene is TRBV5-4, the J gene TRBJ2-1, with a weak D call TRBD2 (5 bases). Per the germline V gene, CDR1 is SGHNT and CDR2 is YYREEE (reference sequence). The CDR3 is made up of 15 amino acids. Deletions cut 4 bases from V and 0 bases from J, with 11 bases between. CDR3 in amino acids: CASSVDTSSYNEQFF. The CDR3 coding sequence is TGTGCCAGCAGCGTAGACACTAGCTCCTACAATGAGCAGTTCTTC.

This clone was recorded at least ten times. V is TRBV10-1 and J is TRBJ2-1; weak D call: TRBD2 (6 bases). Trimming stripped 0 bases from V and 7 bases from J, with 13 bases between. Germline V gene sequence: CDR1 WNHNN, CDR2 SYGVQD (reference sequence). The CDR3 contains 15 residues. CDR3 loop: CASSESSGLVNEQFF. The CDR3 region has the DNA TGCGCCAGCAGTGAGTCTAGCGGTCTTGTGAATGAGCAGTTCTTC.

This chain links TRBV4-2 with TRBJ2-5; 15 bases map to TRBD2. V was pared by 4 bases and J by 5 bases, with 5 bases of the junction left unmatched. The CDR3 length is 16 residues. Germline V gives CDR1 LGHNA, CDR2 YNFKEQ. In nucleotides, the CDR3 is TGTGCCAGCAGCCTAACTGGGACTAGCGGGAGGGAGACCCAGTACTTC. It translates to CASSLTGTSGRETQYF.

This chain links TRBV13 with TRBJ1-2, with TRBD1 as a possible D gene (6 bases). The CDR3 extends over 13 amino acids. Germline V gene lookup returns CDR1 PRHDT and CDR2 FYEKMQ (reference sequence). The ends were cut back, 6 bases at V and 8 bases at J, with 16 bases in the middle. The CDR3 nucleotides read TGTGCCAGCAGTCAACAGGGTATTAACGGCTACACCTTC. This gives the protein CASSQQGINGYTF. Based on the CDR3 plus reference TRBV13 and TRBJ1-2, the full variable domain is AAGVIQSPRHLIKEKRETATLKCYPIPRHDTVYWYQQGPGQDPQFLISFYEKMQSDKGSIPDRFSAQQFSDYHSELNMSSLELGDSALYFCASSQQGINGYTFGSGTRLTVV.

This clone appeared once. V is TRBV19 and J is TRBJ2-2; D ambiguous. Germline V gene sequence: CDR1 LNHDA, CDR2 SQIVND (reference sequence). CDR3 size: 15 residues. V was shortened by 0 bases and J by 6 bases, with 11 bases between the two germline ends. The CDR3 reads CASSIDRGLAGELFF. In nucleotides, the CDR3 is TGTGCCAGTAGTATAGACCGAGGTCTCGCCGGGGAGCTGTTTTTT.

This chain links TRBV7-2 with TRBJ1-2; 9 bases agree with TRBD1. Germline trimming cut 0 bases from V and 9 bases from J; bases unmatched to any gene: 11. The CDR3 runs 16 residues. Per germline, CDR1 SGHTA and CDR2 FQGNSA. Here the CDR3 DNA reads TGTGCCAGCAGCTTAGCCCCGGGACAGGGTAGAAATAGCTACACCTTC. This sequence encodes CASSLAPGQGRNSYTF.

The CDR3 region has the DNA TGTGCCAGCAGCACATTAGCGGGAGGCAACTACGAGCAGTACTTC. Translated, it gives CASSTLAGGNYEQYF. The chain joins TRBV11-3 to TRBJ2-7; 10 bases are a match to TRBD2. Per the germline V gene, CDR1 is SGHNT and CDR2 is YENEEA. The V and J ends lost 5 bases and 3 bases, in that order; junction bases with no gene match: 7. The CDR3 has 15 amino acids.

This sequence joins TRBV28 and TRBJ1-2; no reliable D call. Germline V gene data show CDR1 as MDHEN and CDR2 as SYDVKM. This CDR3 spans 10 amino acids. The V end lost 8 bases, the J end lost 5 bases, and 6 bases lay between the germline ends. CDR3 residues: CASGRYGYTF. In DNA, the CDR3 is TGTGCCAGCGGGAGATATGGCTACACCTTC.